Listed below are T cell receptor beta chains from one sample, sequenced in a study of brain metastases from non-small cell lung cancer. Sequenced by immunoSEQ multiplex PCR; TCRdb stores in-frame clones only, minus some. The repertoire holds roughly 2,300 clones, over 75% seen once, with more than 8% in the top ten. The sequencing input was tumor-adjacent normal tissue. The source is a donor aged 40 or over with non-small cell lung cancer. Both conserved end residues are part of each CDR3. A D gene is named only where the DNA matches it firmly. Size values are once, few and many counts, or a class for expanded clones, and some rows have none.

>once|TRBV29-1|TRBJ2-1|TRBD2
TGCAGCGTTGAAGTTCAGGGACTAGCATCCTACAATGAGCAGTTCTTC
CSVEVQGLASYNEQFF
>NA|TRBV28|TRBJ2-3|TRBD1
TGTGCCAGCAGTTTTAGGGGGCCAGATACGCAGTATTTT
CASSFRGPDTQYF
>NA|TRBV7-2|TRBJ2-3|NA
TGTGCCAGCAGCTTAGCGGGGGCTACCGCAGGTGATACGCAGTATTTT
CASSLAGATAGDTQYF
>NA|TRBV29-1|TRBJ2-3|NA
TGCAGCTCCGCAGAGTTCACAGATACGCAGTATTTT
CSSAEFTDTQYF
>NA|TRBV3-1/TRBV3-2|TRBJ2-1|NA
TGTGCCAGCAGCTTAAACAGTGAGCAGTTCTTC
CASSLNSEQFF
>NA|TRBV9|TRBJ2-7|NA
TGTGCCAGCAGCGTAGGCGAAGGGGGAAACGAGCAGTACTTC
CASSVGEGGNEQYF
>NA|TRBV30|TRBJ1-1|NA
TGTGCCTGGAATAGGGACATTGAAGCTTTCTTT
CAWNRDIEAFF
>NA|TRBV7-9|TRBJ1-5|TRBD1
TGTGCCAGCAGCTTAGGACAGGGAAGCTCCAATCAGCCCCAGCATTTT
CASSLGQGSSNQPQHF
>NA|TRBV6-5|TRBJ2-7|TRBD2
TGTGTCAGCAGCGGGGTAGTGGGCGAGCAGTACTTC
CVSSGVVGEQYF
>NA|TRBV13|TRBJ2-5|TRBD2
TGTGCCAGCAGTATCCCCGGCGGGGGACAAGAGACCCAGTACTTC
CASSIPGGGQETQYF
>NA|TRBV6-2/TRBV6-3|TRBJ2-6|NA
TGTGCCAGCAGCCTACAGGGAGCTGGGGCCAACGTCCTGACTTTC
CASSLQGAGANVLTF
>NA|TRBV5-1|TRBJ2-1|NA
TGCGCCAGCAGCTTGTTTGTGGGCCGGAATGAGCAGTTCTTC
CASSLFVGRNEQFF
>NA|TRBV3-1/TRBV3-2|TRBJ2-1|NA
TGTGCCAGTAGCCAAGATCATGGCTATTCCTGGTTCTTC
CASSQDHGYSWFF
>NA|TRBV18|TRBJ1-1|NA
TGTGCCAGCTCACCACCGGGCGGGGTGAGGCAAACTGAAGCTTTCTTT
CASSPPGGVRQTEAFF
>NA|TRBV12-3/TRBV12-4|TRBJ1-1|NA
TGTGCCAGCAGTTTAGGTCCGGGCACTGAAGCTTTCTTT
CASSLGPGTEAFF